What follows are 11 T cell receptor beta chains derived from one specimen sequenced in a study of T-cell reconstitution after alpha-beta-depleted transplantation in children. The TCRbeta library was prepared with unique molecular identifiers. Each CDR3 protein is one row after TCRdb ran MiXCR on the PCR reads. Of some 640,000 distinct CDR3 sequences listed, around a sixth are singletons. The sample in question was PBMCs from the stem cell graft donor, obtained from the stem cell graft. These receptors originate from a human donor who donated a stem cell graft to a child with acute myeloid leukemia.

This clonotype was seen repeatedly, ten times or more. The chain uses TRBV29-1 and TRBJ2-2; TRBD1 might be the D (7 bases). The CDR3 is made up of 16 amino acids. Germline values: CDR1 SQVTM, CDR2 ANQGSEA. V lost 6 bases to trimming and J lost 0 bases, with 17 bases between them. CDR3 sequence: CSVGGQSSANTGELFF. For the CDR3, the DNA is TGCAGCGTGGGGGGACAGAGCTCCGCGAACACCGGGGAGCTGTTTTTT.

The chain has TRBV15 and TRBJ1-6; D is uncertain. Germline V gene lookup returns CDR1 LNHNV and CDR2 YYDKDF (reference sequence). V gave up 2 bases and J gave up 7 bases, with 9 bases separating them. The CDR3 runs 14 residues. CDR3 in DNA: TGTGCCACCAGCAGATTACGAGGGAATTCACCCCTCCACTTT. Translated: CATSRLRGNSPLHF.

At least ten counts were recorded for this clonotype. The chain recombines TRBV13 with TRBJ2-7, with D unclear. This CDR3 contains 15 residues. Deletions cut 4 bases from V and 0 bases from J, with 13 bases between. CDR1 is PRHDT, CDR2 FYEKMQ, per germline (reference sequence). The CDR3 region is CASSSLRTDSYEQYF. CDR3 DNA: TGTGCCAGCAGCTCCCTACGGACGGACTCCTACGAGCAGTACTTC.

This clonotype was counted only a few times. J is TRBJ2-5 and V is TRBV10-3; no firm D call. With 0 bases removed from V and 4 bases from J, the gap between germline ends came to 15 bases. There are 16 residues in the CDR3. Germline V gene lookup returns CDR1 ENHRY and CDR2 SYGVKD. The CDR3 loop is CAISESSVGEGETQYF. The CDR3 DNA is TGTGCCATCAGTGAGTCCAGCGTAGGAGAAGGAGAGACCCAGTACTTC.

This clonotype was seen a few times. The gene calls are TRBV3-1 and TRBJ2-1, with TRBD2 matching over 9 bases. Germline V gene data show CDR1 as LGHDT and CDR2 as YNNKEL (reference sequence). Trimming removed 11 bases from V and 7 bases from J; junction bases left unmatched: 27. This CDR3 comprises 19 residues. The CDR3: CAFCLWRGGRGYNVNEQFF. The CDR3 DNA reads TGTGCCTTCTGTTTATGGCGGGGGGGCCGCGGCTACAATGTAAATGAGCAGTTCTTC.

This clonotype was seen more than once but under ten times. The chain uses TRBV21-1 and TRBJ1-1; the table's D call, TRBD1, was not checked against the DNA. TRBV21-1 counts as a pseudogene. This CDR3 is built from 14 residues. CDR3 loop: CASGDGMRNTEAFF. As DNA, the CDR3 is TGTGCCAGCGGGGACGGTATGAGGAACACTGAAGCTTTCTTT.

This clonotype was seen many times. The chain has TRBV20-1 and TRBJ1-2, with D possibly TRBD1 on 5 matching bases. The CDR3 contains 9 residues. Germline CDR1 is DFQATT and CDR2 is SNEGSKA (reference sequence). V was clipped by 6 bases and J by 8 bases, with 7 bases between them. CDR3 bases: TGCAGTGCCCAGGGAGGCTACACCTTC. Amino acid sequence: CSAQGGYTF.

This clonotype has a count of ten or more. V usage is TRBV10-3 and J usage is TRBJ1-4; 9 nucleotides line up with TRBD1. Trimming at V came to 3 bases and at J to 4 bases, leaving 3 bases not matched to a gene. The CDR3 runs 15 residues. Germline CDR1 reads ENHRY; CDR2 reads SYGVKD. CDR3 protein: CAISEGTGNNEKLFF. The CDR3 nucleotides read TGTGCCATCAGTGAAGGGACAGGGAATAATGAAAAACTGTTTTTT.

The sample holds many counts of this clonotype. V is TRBV7-2 and J is TRBJ2-3; TRBD2 matches 7 bases. CDR1 is SGHTA and CDR2 is FQGNSA in the germline V gene. Trimming took 5 bases from V and 0 from J; bases not matched to a gene: 8. This CDR3 region has 16 residues. In DNA, the CDR3 is TGTGCCAGCAGCCCTGGGGGGGGTCGTAGCACAGATACGCAGTATTTT. This gives the protein CASSPGGGRSTDTQYF.

In its sample, this clonotype was seen a few times. This chain connects TRBV20-1 to TRBJ2-3; D gene unclear. The CDR3 spans 14 residues. CDR1 and CDR2 from the germline V gene are DFQATT and SNEGSKA (reference sequence). V was cut by 1 base and J by 6 bases, with 14 bases left in between. CDR3 protein: CSARGTQLGDTQYF. The CDR3 bases are TGCAGTGCTAGAGGGACCCAACTGGGGGATACGCAGTATTTT.

This clonotype was recorded many times. The chain has TRBV20-1 and TRBJ2-2, with TRBD1 identical over 9 bases. The CDR3 runs 14 residues. Germline V gene lookup returns CDR1 DFQATT and CDR2 SNEGSKA (reference sequence). Trimming took 5 bases from V and 4 from J; bases not matched to a gene: 5. CDR3 in DNA: TGCAGTGCTGACCGGGACAGGGCCACCGGGGAGCTGTTTTTT. Translation: CSADRDRATGELFF.